This T cell receptor beta chain is drawn from a study of blood T cell repertoires in COVID-19. On the study more broadly: From the United States, Italy and Spain came samples of acute and convalescent COVID-19. The cDNA or gDNA used as material had been derived from T cells, B-cell-depleted T cells, or PBMCs.

The V and J ends lost 5 bases and 0 bases, in that order; junction bases with no gene match: 4. In germline, CDR1 is PRHDT, CDR2 FYEKMQ (reference sequence). This CDR3 region has 15 residues. TCRdb's table, derived via immunoSEQ multiplex PCR, lists solely in-frame clones and lacks some. The sample comprises about 150,000 clones, roughly 93% of which are singletons, and about 5.3% rests with the top ten. Sequences were obtained from peripheral blood. J is TRBJ1-1 and V is TRBV13; 9 bases are a match to TRBD1. The sequence derives from a man younger than 35 with COVID-19, enrolled during active disease. This CDR3 is CASSGNRGLNTEAFF. As DNA, the CDR3 is TGTGCCAGCAGCGGAAACAGGGGGCTGAACACTGAAGCTTTCTTT.